The 21 T cell receptor beta chains presented below share a single source sample, sequenced in a study of OX40 agonist ivuxolimab in advanced cancers. Assay: immunoSEQ multiplex PCR; the TCRdb copy retains only in-frame clones and omits some. The sample holds some 60,000 clones, around four fifths seen once. This material consisted of CD4+ or CD8+ T cells sorted from blood, taken in a trial of the OX40 agonist ivuxolimab. All receptors derive from an adult with an advanced solid tumor such as melanoma, head and neck, liver or kidney cancer.

The CDR3, as DNA: TGTGCCATCAGTGAGGGGTTGCAGAACACCGGGGAGCTGTTTTTT. Its translation: CAISEGLQNTGELFF. The rearrangement uses TRBV10-3 and TRBJ2-2; D not certain. V lost 2 bases and J 1 base, leaving 8 bases between the germline ends. Germline-derived CDR1 and CDR2 are ENHRY and SYGVKD. The CDR3 totals 15 residues.

The chain combines TRBV7-8 with TRBJ2-1; TRBD1 is a possible D gene (6 bases). This CDR3 is 15 amino acids long. From germline, CDR1 is SGHVS and CDR2 FQNEAQ. Trimming took off 5 bases at V and 0 bases at J, with 11 bases between the two ends. CDR3 sequence reads: CASSGRGSSYNEQFF. The CDR3, as DNA: TGTGCCAGCAGCGGAAGGGGGAGCTCCTACAATGAGCAGTTCTTC.

V gene TRBV9 combines with J gene TRBJ2-1; D unclear. Germline lookup yields CDR1 SGDLS and CDR2 YYNGEE. Trimming removed 3 bases from V and 3 bases from J, with 7 bases in between. The CDR3 length is 13 residues. The DNA for the CDR3 is TGTGCCAGCAGCGCTGGCCTCTACAATGAGCAGTTCTTC. It encodes CASSAGLYNEQFF. Full variable domain (outside the CDR3, taken from reference TRBV9 and TRBJ2-1): DSGVTQTPKHLITATGQRVTLRCSPRSGDLSVYWYQQSLDQGLQFLIQYYNGEERAKGNILERFSAQQFPDLHSELNLSSLELGDSALYFCASSAGLYNEQFFGPGTRLTVL.

The chain carries TRBV5-5 and TRBJ2-3; the match to TRBD1 covers 11 bases. Trimming took 5 bases from V and 6 from J; bases not matched to a gene: 8. The CDR3 covers 15 residues. Germline V gene data show CDR1 as SGHKS and CDR2 as YYEKEE (reference sequence). The CDR3 loop reads CASRPGQGAWDTQYF. The CDR3, as DNA: TGTGCCAGCAGACCTGGACAGGGGGCATGGGATACGCAGTATTTT.

The V call is TRBV29-1, the J call TRBJ2-2, with unresolved D. V was pared by 7 bases and J by 6 bases, with 15 bases between. The germline V gene encodes CDR1 SQVTM and CDR2 ANQGSEA. CDR3 length: 13 residues. DNA of the CDR3: TGCAGCGCCGCTCCGTTTGGGGCCGGGGAGCTGTTTTTT. Encoded protein: CSAAPFGAGELFF.

This clone was observed a handful of times. The CDR3 bases are TGTGCCAGCAGCAACACAGGGTTCCAAGAGACCCAGTACTTC. It specifies CASSNTGFQETQYF. The chain uses TRBV7-9 and TRBJ2-5, with D tentatively TRBD1 (6 bases). Germline values: CDR1 SEHNR, CDR2 FQNEAQ (reference sequence). The CDR3 sequence is 14 residues long. V gave up 5 bases and J gave up 1 base, with 11 bases separating them.

The chain links TRBV5-6 to TRBJ2-7, with D hard to call. CDR1 SGHDT and CDR2 YYEEEE come from the germline V gene. The CDR3 is 16 amino acids. V dropped 1 base and J dropped 1 base, with 15 bases sitting between them. This CDR3 reads CASSLMIGLLSYEQYF. The CDR3 nucleotides read TGTGCCAGCAGCTTGATGATAGGCCTGTTATCCTACGAGCAGTACTTC. The full variable domain, with the rest looked up from reference TRBV5-6 and TRBJ2-7, is DAGVTQSPTHLIKTRGQQVTLRCSPKSGHDTVSWYQQALGQGPQFIFQYYEEEERQRGNFPDRFSGHQFPNYSSELNVNALLLGDSALYLCASSLMIGLLSYEQYFGPGTRLTVT.

V usage is TRBV4-1 and J usage is TRBJ2-7; 10 bases align to TRBD1. V shed 3 bases and J 0 bases; nucleotides not matched to a gene: 8. The V gene's germline CDR1 is MGHRA and CDR2 YSYEKL. The CDR3 spans 17 residues. The CDR3 DNA follows: TGCGCCAGCAGCCACCAACTGGGACAGGGGAGCTCCTACGAGCAGTACTTC. It yields the protein CASSHQLGQGSSYEQYF.

The V and J genes are TRBV6-5 and TRBJ2-3; D possibly uses TRBD1 or TRBD2 (5 bases each). The CDR3 is 15 amino acids. Germline V lookup: CDR1 MNHEY, CDR2 SVGAGI. Trimming pared 1 base from V and 9 bases from J, leaving 17 bases between. In DNA, the CDR3 is TGTGCCAGCAGTTACTTTCGCGGAACTGGGGGAACGCAGTATTTT. This gives the protein CASSYFRGTGGTQYF.

The chain combines TRBV2 with TRBJ2-1; D gene uncertain. Germline assignment: CDR1 SNHLY and CDR2 FYNNEI. The CDR3 covers 13 residues. V gave up 2 bases and J gave up 9 bases, with 11 bases separating them. CDR3 coding DNA: TGTGCCAGCAGTGAAAGAGAAGAGGCTGAGCAGTTCTTC. Protein: CASSEREEAEQFF.

This clone counts as medium-sized. The rearrangement uses TRBV29-1 and TRBJ1-5; D might be TRBD1 (5 bases). The CDR3 consists of 15 residues. Germline CDR1 reads SQVTM; CDR2 reads ANQGSEA. The V end lost 4 bases, the J end lost 5 bases, and 18 bases lay between the germline ends. CDR3 loop: CSVGESPAGDQPQHF. CDR3 in DNA: TGCAGCGTTGGGGAGTCGCCGGCGGGGGATCAGCCCCAGCATTTT.

This chain uses TRBV7-8 with TRBJ1-2; 7 bases match TRBD1. This CDR3 is 14 amino acids long. The V gene end was trimmed by 2 bases and the J gene end by 7 bases; junction bases not matched to a gene: 7. Germline CDR1 is SGHVS and CDR2 is FQNEAQ. CDR3 sequence (DNA): TGTGCCAGCAGCTTAAGTACAGGGGAGAGTGGCTACACCTTC. Translated: CASSLSTGESGYTF.

The chain combines TRBV6-1 with TRBJ2-1, with TRBD2 matching 10 bases. The junction had 3 bases not matched to a gene; V was cut back by 4 bases and J by 3 bases. Germline-derived CDR1 and CDR2 are MNHNS and SASEGT. CDR3 length: 15 amino acids. CDR3 sequence (DNA): TGTGCCAGCAGTGCCGGGACTAGCGTCTACAATGAGCAGTTCTTC. It translates to CASSAGTSVYNEQFF.

The chain couples TRBV19 to TRBJ1-1; 8 nucleotides agree with TRBD1. V shed 2 bases, J shed 4 bases, and the junction held 3 bases outside the gene matches. CDR1 is LNHDA, CDR2 SQIVND, per germline (reference sequence). The CDR3 is 14 amino acids. The CDR3 region has the DNA TGTGCCAGTAGTATAAGGACAGGGTTCACTGAAGCTTTCTTT. Translation gives CASSIRTGFTEAFF.

The rearrangement joins TRBV10-3 to TRBJ1-5; no clear D gene. CDR1 is ENHRY and CDR2 is SYGVKD in the germline V gene. The CDR3 is 12 residues long. V was clipped by 2 bases and J by 4 bases, with 3 bases between them. CDR3 sequence reads: CAISEDNQPQHF. CDR3 in DNA: TGTGCCATCAGTGAGGATAATCAGCCCCAGCATTTT.

The V and J genes are TRBV29-1 and TRBJ2-7, with D possibly being TRBD1 (6 bases). Germline assignment: CDR1 SQVTM and CDR2 ANQGSEA. CDR3 length: 15 residues. The V end lost 1 base, the J end lost 3 bases, and 16 bases lay between the germline ends. CDR3 DNA sequence: TGCAGCGTTGAAGTCGCTGCACTCAGGGGCTACGAGCAGTACTTC. It translates to CSVEVAALRGYEQYF.

This chain connects TRBV11-3 to TRBJ2-3; the match to TRBD2 covers 9 bases. Germline CDR1 and CDR2: SGHNT and YENEEA. The CDR3 spans 16 residues. Germline trimming cut 5 bases from V and 2 bases from J; bases unmatched to any gene: 8. The CDR3, as DNA: TGTGCCAGCAGCCCCGGACTAGCGAGAGTCACAGATACGCAGTATTTT. Translated, it gives CASSPGLARVTDTQYF.

The rearrangement joins TRBV2 to TRBJ1-1; D not resolved. This CDR3 has 15 amino acids. With 6 bases removed from V and 2 bases from J, the gap between germline ends came to 16 bases. Germline V lookup: CDR1 SNHLY, CDR2 FYNNEI. The CDR3 nucleotides are TGTGCCAGCAGGGATCCTGTTGGGGTTAACACTGAAGCTTTCTTT. Translating it yields CASRDPVGVNTEAFF.

This clone was counted between two and nine times. The chain employs TRBV5-1 and TRBJ2-1, with 11 bases aligning to TRBD2. The J segment lost 6 bases and the V segment lost 2 bases, leaving 7 bases of the junction unmatched. Per the germline V gene, CDR1 is SGHRS and CDR2 is YFSETQ. CDR3 length: 16 residues. For the CDR3, the DNA is TGCGCCAGCAGCTTCACGACTAGCGGGACAACCAATGAGCAGTTCTTC. It specifies CASSFTTSGTTNEQFF.

The chain carries TRBV5-4 and TRBJ2-7; TRBD2 is a possible D gene (5 bases). Deletions cut 3 bases from V and 4 bases from J, with 14 bases between. This CDR3 contains 14 residues. CDR1 is SGHNT and CDR2 is YYREEE in the germline V gene (reference sequence). The CDR3 DNA is TGTGCCAGCAGCTCCCAAAGCGGTGATTACGAGCAGTACTTC. The encoded protein is CASSSQSGDYEQYF. Drawing the rest from reference TRBV5-4 and TRBJ2-7, the complete variable domain is ETGVTQSPTHLIKTRGQQVTLRCSSQSGHNTVSWYQQALGQGPQFIFQYYREEENGRGNFPPRFSGLQFPNYSSELNVNALELDDSALYLCASSSQSGDYEQYFGPGTRLTVT.

The rearrangement uses TRBV6-1 and TRBJ1-2, with D possibly matching TRBD1 (5 bases). The V gene's germline CDR1 is MNHNS and CDR2 SASEGT. The CDR3 covers 11 residues. Trimming took off 7 bases at V and 8 bases at J, with 11 bases between the two ends. CDR3 sequence (DNA): TGTGCCAGCAAAGGGGCAGGAGGCTACACCTTC. Amino acids: CASKGAGGYTF.